A selection of T cell receptor beta chains follows, all from one sample in a study of human T cells and chemical hapten exposure. TCRdb ran MiXCR on the RACE reads and lists one entry per CDR3 protein. The table has more than 150,000 distinct CDR3 sequences, roughly 15% seen once. The starting material was whole blood, obtained in connection with sensitization to the hapten diphenylcyclopropenone (DPC). Receptors originate from a woman in her 30s with alopecia areata. Some clones in this sample may be carry-over from other donors' samples. Each CDR3 is given with its conserved first and last residue. The D gene is left open where the match is weak. For some rows the clone size is stated as once, few or many, or as a class when expanded; others skip it.

cdr3_aa | cdr3_nt | d_call | clone_size | j_call | v_call
CASSSITGSEKLFF | TGCGCCAGCAGCTCCATAACAGGGAGTGAAAAACTGTTTTTT | NA | NA | TRBJ1-4 | TRBV4-3
CSARKGASGGRQYF | TGCAGTGCTAGAAAGGGGGCTAGCGGGGGCCGGCAGTACTTC | TRBD2 | NA | TRBJ2-7 | TRBV20-1
CASSSGIGTGLGYKAF | TGTGCCAGCAGCTCGGGGATTGGGACAGGGCTCGGATATAAGGCCTTC | TRBD1 | NA | TRBJ1-2 | TRBV7-2
CASSLTGNYGYTF | TGTGCCAGCAGCCTGACGGGCAACTATGGCTACACCTTC | NA | many | TRBJ1-2 | TRBV6-6
CASSHGGTSSEQFF | TGTGCCAGCAGCCACGGGGGGACTAGCAGTGAGCAGTTCTTC | TRBD2 | NA | TRBJ2-1 | TRBV7-6
CASSLHAGPTYEQYF | TGTGCTAGCAGCTTACATGCGGGGCCCACCTACGAGCAGTACTTC | NA | NA | TRBJ2-7 | TRBV7-7
CASSQQGGQETQYF | TGTGCCAGCAGCCAGCAGGGTGGCCAAGAGACCCAGTACTTC | NA | few | TRBJ2-5 | TRBV7-2
CASSSRTSSGANVLTF | TGTGCCAGCAGCTCAAGGACATCTTCTGGGGCCAACGTCCTGACTTTC | NA | few | TRBJ2-6 | TRBV7-2
CASSLPPGGVGTQYF | TGCGCCAGCAGCCTACCTCCAGGGGGCGTAGGGACCCAGTACTTC | TRBD1 | NA | TRBJ2-5 | TRBV5-1
CSGAGRTRETQYF | TGCAGCGGGGCCGGGCGCACAAGAGAGACCCAGTACTTC | NA | few | TRBJ2-5 | TRBV29-1
CSARDPGPNYGYTF | TGCAGTGCTAGAGACCCCGGACCGAACTATGGCTACACCTTC | NA | NA | TRBJ1-2 | TRBV20-1
CASSYSKQSRAQHF | TGTGCCAGCAGTTACTCGAAGCAATCCCGGGCCCAGCATTTT | NA | few | TRBJ1-5 | TRBV6-6
CAISDNRVWDTEAFF | TGTGCCATCAGTGATAACAGGGTTTGGGACACTGAAGCTTTCTTT | NA | NA | TRBJ1-1 | TRBV10-3
CASSRAGDAEAFF | TGTGCCAGCAGCCGAGCGGGGGACGCTGAAGCTTTCTTT | NA | many | TRBJ1-1 | TRBV7-9
CSARRRERVVDTQYF | TGCAGTGCTAGAAGGCGGGAGAGAGTGGTAGATACGCAGTATTTT | TRBD2 | NA | TRBJ2-3 | TRBV20-1
CSAPPLDRGSNQPQHF | TGCAGTGCCCCTCCCTTGGACAGGGGTAGCAATCAGCCCCAGCATTTT | TRBD1 | few | TRBJ1-5 | TRBV20-1
CASSSTGKYYEQYF | TGTGCCAGCAGCTCGACAGGGAAATACTACGAGCAGTACTTC | TRBD1 | NA | TRBJ2-7 | TRBV7-9
CASSPTVGGANYGYTF | TGTGCCAGCAGTCCCACCGTGGGGGGCGCTAACTATGGCTACACCTTC | NA | many | TRBJ1-2 | TRBV28
CASSIALAASTDTQYF | TGTGCCAGTAGTATAGCACTGGCAGCTAGCACAGATACGCAGTATTTT | NA | few | TRBJ2-3 | TRBV19
CASSQDHLGTGQQETQYF | TGCGCCAGCAGCCAAGACCACCTCGGGACAGGGCAGCAAGAGACCCAGTACTTC | TRBD1 | once | TRBJ2-5 | TRBV4-3
CASSPSGQGSSSPLHF | TGTGCCAGCAGCCCCTCCGGACAGGGTTCTTCTTCACCCCTCCACTTT | TRBD1 | NA | TRBJ1-6 | TRBV12-3/TRBV12-4
CASSQESGLSSDGAQYF | TGTGCCAGCAGCCAAGAGAGCGGGCTGTCCTCGGACGGGGCCCAGTACTTC | NA | few | TRBJ2-5 | TRBV3-1
CASRLTGPMNTEAFF | TGTGCCAGCAGACTGACAGGACCGATGAACACTGAAGCTTTCTTT | NA | NA | TRBJ1-1 | TRBV12-3/TRBV12-4
CASSLKPPWYEQYF | TGTGCCAGCAGTTTAAAACCGCCTTGGTACGAGCAGTACTTC | NA | many | TRBJ2-7 | TRBV27
CASSLETVTGELFF | TGTGCCAGCAGCCTGGAGACAGTCACCGGGGAGCTGTTTTTT | NA | many | TRBJ2-2 | TRBV5-4
CAWSVLREVGELFF | TGTGCCTGGAGTGTACTCAGGGAAGTCGGGGAGCTGTTTTTT | NA | NA | TRBJ2-2 | TRBV30
CATSRVGGPGQPQHF | TGTGCCACCAGCAGAGTGGGCGGCCCAGGTCAGCCCCAGCATTTT | NA | NA | TRBJ1-5 | TRBV15
CASSLGQGLEKLFF | TGCGCCAGCAGCTTGGGGCAGGGCCTTGAAAAACTGTTTTTT | NA | few | TRBJ1-4 | TRBV5-1
CASSVLSQNTEAFF | TGTGCCAGCAGCGTCCTCAGTCAGAACACTGAAGCTTTCTTT | NA | few | TRBJ1-1 | TRBV9
CASSYQNDGELFF | TGTGCCAGCAGTTACCAAAATGACGGGGAGCTGTTTTTT | NA | NA | TRBJ2-2 | TRBV6-2/TRBV6-3
CASSNPGTRSEQFF | TGTGCCAGCAGTAATCCCGGGACTAGGAGTGAGCAGTTCTTC | TRBD2 | few | TRBJ2-1 | TRBV6-2/TRBV6-3
CASSYSRGQPQHF | TGTGCCAGCAGTTACAGTCGTGGGCAGCCCCAGCATTTT | NA | NA | TRBJ1-5 | TRBV6-5
CSVGEISGYTF | TGCAGCGTTGGAGAAATAAGTGGCTACACCTTC | NA | few | TRBJ1-2 | TRBV29-1
CASSIQRASGWGYNEQFF | TGTGCCAGTAGTATTCAGCGAGCTAGCGGCTGGGGCTACAATGAGCAGTTCTTC | TRBD2 | NA | TRBJ2-1 | TRBV19
CASSESGGALGYTF | TGCGCCAGCAGTGAGTCAGGAGGGGCGCTTGGCTACACCTTC | NA | once | TRBJ1-2 | TRBV10-2
CAIRRDSAGNTIYF | TGTGCCATCCGCCGGGACAGTGCTGGAAACACCATATATTTT | TRBD1 | NA | TRBJ1-3 | TRBV7-9
CASSSAQGPYEQYF | TGTGCCAGCAGTTCAGCCCAGGGTCCCTACGAGCAGTACTTC | NA | few | TRBJ2-7 | TRBV6-1
CSVMEGKAGGTYNEQFF | TGCAGCGTTATGGAGGGGAAAGCGGGAGGGACATACAATGAGCAGTTCTTC | TRBD2 | NA | TRBJ2-1 | TRBV29-1
CSASGRGVAGELFF | TGCAGTGCTAGCGGGCGTGGGGTCGCCGGGGAGCTGTTTTTT | NA | few | TRBJ2-2 | TRBV20-1
CASSHSPGLQGKTQYF | TGCGCCAGCAGCCATTCTCCGGGCCTCCAAGGGAAGACCCAGTACTTC | NA | NA | TRBJ2-5 | TRBV5-1
CASSSSLTKQFF | TGTGCCAGCAGTTCTTCCCTAACGAAGCAGTTCTTC | NA | few | TRBJ2-1 | TRBV28
CATSSGTLAGGRQETQYF | TGTGCCACCAGCAGTGGGACTTTAGCGGGGGGGCGACAAGAGACCCAGTACTTC | TRBD2 | NA | TRBJ2-5 | TRBV15